This TCR beta chain was recorded in a study of blood T cell repertoires in COVID-19. Study-wide context: Spain, Italy and the United States supplied samples that represented acute and convalescent COVID-19. The analysed material was cDNA or gDNA that came from T cells, B-cell-depleted T cells, or PBMCs.

As originally analysed: Using reference gene primer amplification, nucleated cell counts were estimated. TCRdb's copy holds only in-frame clones and misses some; the assay was immunoSEQ multiplex PCR. That table is the source of V, J and clone size, and D and trimming were worked out from the DNA. The sample includes 250,000 to 300,000 clones, approximately 81% of them seen just once. Material: peripheral blood. The sequence was obtained from a woman under 30 with acute or convalescent COVID-19.

The CDR3 coding sequence is TGCGCCAGCAGTAACAAGAGACAGAACACCGGGGAGCTGTTTTTT. As protein: CASSNKRQNTGELFF. The J gene is TRBJ2-2, the V gene TRBV5-1, with no clear D. Trimming cost V 5 bases and J 1 base, with 12 bases left between them. The CDR3 has 15 amino acids. Germline V CDR1 and CDR2: SGHRS, YFSETQ.